A single sample gave rise to the 28 T cell receptor beta chains below, sequenced in a study of shared T cell receptors in the human thymus. Clones were sequenced by immunoSEQ multiplex PCR, and TCRdb holds only the in-frame ones, with some missing. This sample has 550,000 to 800,000 clones, with approximately 83% found just once. This sample also belongs to another study, concerning human thymus T cells.

The sequenced sample consisted of thymocytes. These receptors came from a girl less than two years old with a congenital heart defect.

This chain links TRBV7-2 with TRBJ2-2; 7 bases are shared with TRBD2. Germline CDR1 reads SGHTA; CDR2 reads FQGNSA. CDR3 length equals 17 residues. Trimming took 3 bases from V and 0 from J; bases not matched to a gene: 7. DNA of the CDR3: TGTGCCAGCAGCTTGACCCCGGGGAGGGCGAACACCGGGGAGCTGTTTTTT. Translation: CASSLTPGRANTGELFF.

This clone was seen more than once but under ten times. In DNA, the CDR3 is TGCGCCAGCAGCTGCCCCGGGGAGCACACTGAAGCTTTCTTT. Its translation is CASSCPGEHTEAFF. The chain recombines TRBV5-1 with TRBJ1-1; no reliable D call. Germline V lookup: CDR1 SGHRS, CDR2 YFSETQ. The CDR3 is 14 residues long. The V and J ends lost 3 bases and 3 bases respectively, with 12 bases between them.

The chain carries TRBV4-1 and TRBJ2-3; D uncertain. The CDR3 length is 17 residues. The germline V and J ends were trimmed by 1 base and 2 bases, with 16 bases remaining between them. The V gene's germline CDR1 is MGHRA and CDR2 YSYEKL. This CDR3 reads CASSQASSASHTDTQYF. CDR3 sequence (DNA): TGCGCCAGCAGCCAAGCTTCCTCTGCAAGCCACACAGATACGCAGTATTTT.

On this clone: The junction shows a germline mismatch at one end, possibly a read error. The chain links TRBV7-7 to TRBJ2-7; no definite D call. Germline V lookup: CDR1 SSHAT, CDR2 FNYEAQ (reference sequence). The CDR3 length is 13 residues. This CDR3 reads CASSTDTSYEQYF. The CDR3 region has the DNA TGTGCTAGCAGCACCGACACATCCTACGAGCAGTACTTC.

The chain couples TRBV7-2 to TRBJ2-7; D gene unclear. The CDR3 length is 14 residues. Between the trimmed V and J ends, which lost 7 bases and 0 bases, there was a span of 13 bases. CDR1 is SGHTA, CDR2 FQGNSA, per germline. The CDR3 DNA sequence: TGTGCCAGCACAATGAGGCCGACCTCCTACGAGCAGTACTTC. This codes for CASTMRPTSYEQYF.

The chain recombines TRBV6-5 with TRBJ2-5; 7 bases line up with TRBD2. This CDR3 comprises 14 residues. CDR1 MNHEY and CDR2 SVGAGI come from the germline V gene. The V and J ends lost 5 bases and 5 bases, in that order; junction bases with no gene match: 8. CDR3 in amino acids: CASSAPGGIETQYF. The CDR3 coding sequence is TGTGCCAGCAGTGCCCCGGGGGGTATCGAGACCCAGTACTTC.

The chain couples TRBV7-9 to TRBJ1-4; 9 bases are a match to TRBD1. Germline values: CDR1 SEHNR, CDR2 FQNEAQ (reference sequence). The CDR3 covers 16 residues. V shed 0 bases and J 10 bases; nucleotides not matched to a gene: 9. DNA for the CDR3: TGTGCCAGCAGCTTAGCAGGGACAGGGAGGGGGCGAAAACTGTTTTTT. This codes for CASSLAGTGRGRKLFF. Full variable domain (missing parts from reference TRBV7-9 and TRBJ1-4): DTGVSQNPRHKITKRGQNVTFRCDPISEHNRLYWYRQTLGQGPEFLTYFQNEAQLEKSRLLSDRFSAERPKGSFSTLEIQRTEQGDSAMYLCASSLAGTGRGRKLFFGSGTQLSVL.

The rearrangement joins TRBV7-4 to TRBJ1-2, with D perhaps matching TRBD1 (6 bases). V was pared by 5 bases and J by 0 bases, with 16 bases between. The CDR3 runs 16 residues. Germline CDR1 and CDR2: SGHVT and SQSDAQ. The CDR3 DNA reads as TGTGCCAGCAGCCCCTCGCCGACAGGACCTAACTATGGCTACACCTTC. Encoded protein: CASSPSPTGPNYGYTF.

CDR3 protein: CASSSDKAGNSYNEQFF. The CDR3 DNA is TGTGCCAGCAGCTCAGATAAAGCGGGGAACTCCTACAATGAGCAGTTCTTC. The chain joins TRBV13 to TRBJ2-1, with TRBD2 matching over 7 bases. CDR3 length: 17 amino acids. V lost 4 bases and J lost 0; bases outside the gene matches: 9. Looked up from germline, CDR1 is PRHDT and CDR2 is FYEKMQ (reference sequence).

V and J are TRBV4-3 and TRBJ1-3, with D unresolved. The CDR3 extends over 16 amino acids. V gave up 0 bases and J gave up 0 bases, with 9 bases separating them. CDR1 LGHNA and CDR2 YSLEER come from the germline V gene. CDR3 sequence: CASSQDLSFSGNTIYF. The CDR3 DNA follows: TGCGCCAGCAGCCAAGATCTGAGTTTCTCTGGAAACACCATATATTTT.

The rearrangement links TRBV6-4 to TRBJ1-2; D is possibly TRBD1 (6 bases). V gave up 5 bases and J gave up 3 bases, with 13 bases separating them. The CDR3 totals 14 residues. Germline CDR1 and CDR2: MRHNA and SNTAGT. The CDR3 region has the DNA TGTGCCAGCAGTAGACAGGCGGCTTACTATGGCTACACCTTC. Translating it yields CASSRQAAYYGYTF.

The V call is TRBV29-1, the J call TRBJ2-7; possible D gene TRBD1, 6 bases. The CDR3 extends over 13 amino acids. The germline V gene encodes CDR1 SQVTM and CDR2 ANQGSEA. V was trimmed by 1 base and J by 2 bases, leaving 9 bases between them. CDR3 loop: CSVEVGGPYEQYF. Written as DNA, the CDR3 is TGCAGCGTTGAAGTTGGGGGCCCCTACGAGCAGTACTTC.

This sequence joins TRBV19 and TRBJ2-7, with 9 bases lining up with TRBD1. Germline V gene data show CDR1 as LNHDA and CDR2 as SQIVND (reference sequence). The CDR3 covers 18 residues. V lost 0 bases and J lost 6; bases outside the gene matches: 15. The CDR3: CASSIEFGDLGTGSEQYF. CDR3 bases: TGTGCCAGTAGTATAGAGTTCGGGGACTTAGGGACAGGGAGCGAGCAGTACTTC.

This sequence joins TRBV27 and TRBJ2-1; the D gene is possibly TRBD1 (6 bases). In germline, CDR1 is MNHEY, CDR2 SMNVEV (reference sequence). V dropped 7 bases and J dropped 4 bases, with 14 bases sitting between them. This CDR3 contains 14 residues. The chain's CDR3 is CASKDSQKYNEQFF. CDR3 DNA: TGTGCCAGCAAGGACAGTCAAAAATACAATGAGCAGTTCTTC.

This CDR3 reads CASSQPLPEAEGEQYF. As DNA, the CDR3 is TGCGCCAGCAGCCAACCCCTGCCGGAGGCAGAGGGCGAGCAGTACTTC. This chain joins TRBV4-1 and TRBJ2-7; a weak D match, TRBD2 (5 bases). V lost 2 bases to trimming and J lost 6 bases, with 20 bases between them. Germline loops: CDR1 MGHRA, CDR2 YSYEKL. The CDR3 spans 16 residues.

The chain's CDR3 is CASSLVTSGNPSTDTQYF. Written as DNA, the CDR3 is TGTGCCAGCAGCTTGGTGACTAGCGGGAACCCTAGCACAGATACGCAGTATTTT. This sequence joins TRBV5-6 and TRBJ2-3; 11 bases map to TRBD2. Germline V gives CDR1 SGHDT, CDR2 YYEEEE. This CDR3 region has 18 residues. Trimming took 0 bases from V and 0 from J; bases not matched to a gene: 6. Complete variable domain (other parts from reference TRBV5-6 and TRBJ2-3): DAGVTQSPTHLIKTRGQQVTLRCSPKSGHDTVSWYQQALGQGPQFIFQYYEEEERQRGNFPDRFSGHQFPNYSSELNVNALLLGDSALYLCASSLVTSGNPSTDTQYFGPGTRLTVL.

The V call is TRBV27, the J call TRBJ1-2; D is uncertain. With 2 bases removed from V and 0 bases from J, the gap between germline ends came to 7 bases. This CDR3 comprises 14 residues. CDR1 and CDR2 from the germline V gene are MNHEY and SMNVEV (reference sequence). CDR3 sequence: CASSLNPANYGYTF. The DNA of the CDR3 is TGTGCCAGCAGTTTAAACCCAGCTAACTATGGCTACACCTTC.

V usage is TRBV5-6 and J usage is TRBJ1-2; TRBD1 is a possible D gene (5 bases). Germline CDR1 reads SGHDT; CDR2 reads YYEEEE. The ends were cut back, 1 base at V and 8 bases at J, with 12 bases in the middle. The CDR3 consists of 13 residues. The CDR3 nucleotides are TGTGCCAGCAGCTTGCAAGGGGTCGGAGGCTACACCTTC. Its translation: CASSLQGVGGYTF.

On this clone: Distinct nucleotide sequences in the sample also encode this CDR3. The J gene is TRBJ2-7, the V gene TRBV5-1; D gene unclear. The germline V and J ends were trimmed by 0 bases and 0 bases, with 7 bases remaining between them. Germline CDR1 SGHRS, CDR2 YFSETQ. This CDR3 spans 14 amino acids. The CDR3 sequence is CASSLGRSSYEQYF. CDR3 in DNA: TGCGCCAGCAGCTTGGGTCGGAGCTCCTACGAGCAGTACTTC.

Written as DNA, the CDR3 is TGTGCCAGTAGGACTCAGACAGGGGAAACCTACGAGCAGTACTTC. As protein: CASRTQTGETYEQYF. The chain joins TRBV19 to TRBJ2-7; 8 positions agree with TRBD1. V lost 6 bases and J lost 2; bases outside the gene matches: 9. This CDR3 is built from 15 residues. CDR1 LNHDA and CDR2 SQIVND come from the germline V gene (reference sequence). The variable domain in full, with the rest retrieved from reference TRBV19 and TRBJ2-7, is DGGITQSPKYLFRKEGQNVTLSCEQNLNHDAMYWYRQDPGQGLRLIYYSQIVNDFQKGDIAEGYSVSREKKESFPLTVTSAQKNPTAFYLCASRTQTGETYEQYFGPGTRLTVT.

The chain joins TRBV2 to TRBJ1-2, with D possibly being TRBD1 (5 bases). CDR1 and CDR2 (germline): SNHLY, FYNNEI. V was shortened by 3 bases and J by 0 bases, with 17 bases between the two germline ends. The CDR3 is 17 amino acids. For the CDR3, the DNA is TGTGCCAGCAGTGAGCAGGGAAAGAGAGAAACTAACTATGGCTACACCTTC. Amino acids: CASSEQGKRETNYGYTF. Drawing the rest from reference TRBV2 and TRBJ1-2, the complete variable domain is EPEVTQTPSHQVTQMGQEVILRCVPISNHLYFYWYRQILGQKVEFLVSFYNNEISEKSEIFDDQFSVERPDGSNFTLKIRSTKLEDSAMYFCASSEQGKRETNYGYTFGSGTRLTVV.

The rearrangement uses TRBV27 and TRBJ2-7; 7 positions agree with TRBD1. Unmatched junction bases numbered 4, after V lost 2 bases and J lost 3 bases. Germline CDR1 is MNHEY and CDR2 is SMNVEV (reference sequence). The CDR3 runs 14 residues. The CDR3 region is CASSLAGGDYEQYF. CDR3 DNA sequence: TGTGCCAGCAGTTTAGCAGGGGGTGACTACGAGCAGTACTTC.

V and J are TRBV29-1 and TRBJ2-5; 7 bases fit TRBD1. CDR1 is SQVTM and CDR2 is ANQGSEA in the germline V gene. CDR3 length equals 12 residues. The V segment lost 6 bases and the J segment 3 bases; nucleotides outside the gene matches: 4. The CDR3: CSVTGAEETQYF. CDR3 nucleotide sequence: TGCAGCGTAACAGGGGCCGAAGAGACCCAGTACTTC.

The chain recombines TRBV5-1 with TRBJ2-1, with a tentative D call TRBD1 (5 bases). Trimming stripped 5 bases from V and 3 bases from J, with 21 bases between. CDR3 length equals 17 residues. Germline CDR1 SGHRS, CDR2 YFSETQ. The CDR3 nucleotides are TGCGCCAGCAGATCCGAACGAACAGGTCCGTTCTACAATGAGCAGTTCTTC. Translating it yields CASRSERTGPFYNEQFF.

The V call is TRBV5-6, the J call TRBJ2-5, with a possible D match to TRBD2 (6 bases). From germline, CDR1 is SGHDT and CDR2 YYEEEE. This CDR3 is built from 16 residues. V was pared by 6 bases and J by 5 bases, with 23 bases between. CDR3 loop: CASNPGVAQVGETQYF. For the CDR3, the DNA is TGTGCCAGCAACCCGGGGGTAGCGCAAGTTGGGGAGACCCAGTACTTC.

The rearrangement uses TRBV5-4 and TRBJ2-7; the match to TRBD1 covers 8 bases. Germline V lookup: CDR1 SGHNT, CDR2 YYREEE (reference sequence). This CDR3 has 14 amino acids. V shed 4 bases and J 5 bases; nucleotides not matched to a gene: 8. CDR3 coding DNA: TGTGCCAGCAGCCGGCAGGGGGCAAAGAACGAGCAGTACTTC. Its translation is CASSRQGAKNEQYF.

The chain uses TRBV7-9 and TRBJ1-2; D unresolved. The CDR3 spans 14 residues. The ends were cut back, 5 bases at V and 3 bases at J, with 13 bases in the middle. Per germline, CDR1 SEHNR and CDR2 FQNEAQ (reference sequence). CDR3 sequence reads: CASSPDNADYGYTF. Written as DNA, the CDR3 is TGTGCCAGCAGCCCCGACAACGCCGACTATGGCTACACCTTC.

The genes are TRBV7-8 and TRBJ2-3; D gene uncertain. The germline V and J ends were trimmed by 5 bases and 10 bases, with 13 bases remaining between them. The CDR3 runs 12 residues. CDR1 is SGHVS, CDR2 FQNEAQ, per germline. The CDR3: CASSAKMFAQYF. CDR3 bases: TGTGCCAGCAGCGCTAAAATGTTTGCGCAGTATTTT.